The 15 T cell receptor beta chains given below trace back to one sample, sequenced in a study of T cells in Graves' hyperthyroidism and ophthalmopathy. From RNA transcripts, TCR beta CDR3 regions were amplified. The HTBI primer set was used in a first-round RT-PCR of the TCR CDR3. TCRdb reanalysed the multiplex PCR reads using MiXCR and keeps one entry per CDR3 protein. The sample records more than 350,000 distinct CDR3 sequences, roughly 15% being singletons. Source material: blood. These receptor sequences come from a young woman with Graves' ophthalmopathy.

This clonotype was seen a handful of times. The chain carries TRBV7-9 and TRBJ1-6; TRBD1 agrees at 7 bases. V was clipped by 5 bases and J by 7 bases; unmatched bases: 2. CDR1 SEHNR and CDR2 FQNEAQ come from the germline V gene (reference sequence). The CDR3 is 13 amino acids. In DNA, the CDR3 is TGTGCCAGCAGCGGGGACAGAAATTCACCCCTCCACTTT. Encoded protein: CASSGDRNSPLHF.

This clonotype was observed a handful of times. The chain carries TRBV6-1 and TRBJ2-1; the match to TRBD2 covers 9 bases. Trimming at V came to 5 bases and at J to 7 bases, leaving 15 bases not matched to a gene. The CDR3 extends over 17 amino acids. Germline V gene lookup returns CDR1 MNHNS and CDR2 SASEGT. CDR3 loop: CASSFPGGRGGVNEQFF. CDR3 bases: TGTGCCAGCAGTTTTCCGGGGGGGCGGGGGGGCGTAAATGAGCAGTTCTTC.

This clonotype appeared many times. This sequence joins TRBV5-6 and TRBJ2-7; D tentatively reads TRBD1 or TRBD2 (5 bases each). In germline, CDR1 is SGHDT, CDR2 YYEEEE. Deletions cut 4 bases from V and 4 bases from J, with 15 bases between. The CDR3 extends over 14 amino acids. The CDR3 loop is CASSPGRRKYEQYF. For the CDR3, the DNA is TGTGCCAGCAGCCCGGGACGCCGTAAATACGAGCAGTACTTC.

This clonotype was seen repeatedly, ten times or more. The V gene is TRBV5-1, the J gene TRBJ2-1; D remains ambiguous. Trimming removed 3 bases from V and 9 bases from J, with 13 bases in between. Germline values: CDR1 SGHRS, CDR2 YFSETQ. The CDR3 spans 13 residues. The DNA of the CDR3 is TGCGCCAGCAGCTCAGGACGAATGGGTGAGCAGTTCTTC. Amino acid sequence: CASSSGRMGEQFF.

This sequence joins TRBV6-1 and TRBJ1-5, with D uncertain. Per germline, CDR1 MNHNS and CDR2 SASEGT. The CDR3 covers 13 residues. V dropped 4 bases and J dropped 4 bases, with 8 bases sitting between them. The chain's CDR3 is CASSVADNQPQHF. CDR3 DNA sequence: TGTGCCAGCAGTGTGGCTGATAATCAGCCCCAGCATTTT.

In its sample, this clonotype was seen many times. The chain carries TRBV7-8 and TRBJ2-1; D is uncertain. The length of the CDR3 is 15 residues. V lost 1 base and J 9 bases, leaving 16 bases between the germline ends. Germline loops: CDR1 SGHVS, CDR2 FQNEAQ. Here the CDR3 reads CASSLGVLIRGEQFF. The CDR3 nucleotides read TGTGCCAGCAGCTTAGGGGTATTGATACGCGGTGAGCAGTTCTTC.

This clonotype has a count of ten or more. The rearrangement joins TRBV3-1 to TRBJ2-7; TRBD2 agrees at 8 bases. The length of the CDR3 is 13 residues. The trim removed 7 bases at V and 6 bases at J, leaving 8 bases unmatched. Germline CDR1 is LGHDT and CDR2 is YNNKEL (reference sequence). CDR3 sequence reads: CASTAGTSSEQYF. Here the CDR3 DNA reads TGTGCCAGCACCGCCGGGACTAGTTCCGAGCAGTACTTC.

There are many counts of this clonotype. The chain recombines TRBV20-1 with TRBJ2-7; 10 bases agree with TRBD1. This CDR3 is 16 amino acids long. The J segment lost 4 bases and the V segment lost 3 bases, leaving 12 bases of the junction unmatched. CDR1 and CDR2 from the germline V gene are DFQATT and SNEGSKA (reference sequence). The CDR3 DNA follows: TGCAGTGCTAGGGGGACAGGGGCAAGTAGACTTTACGAGCAGTACTTC. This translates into CSARGTGASRLYEQYF.

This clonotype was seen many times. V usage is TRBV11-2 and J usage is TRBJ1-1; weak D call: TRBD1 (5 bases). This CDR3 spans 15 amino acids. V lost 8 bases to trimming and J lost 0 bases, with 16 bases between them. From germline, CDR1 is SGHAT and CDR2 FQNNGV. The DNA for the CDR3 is TGTGCCAGCGGCACTAGCTGGGGGATGAACACTGAAGCTTTCTTT. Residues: CASGTSWGMNTEAFF.

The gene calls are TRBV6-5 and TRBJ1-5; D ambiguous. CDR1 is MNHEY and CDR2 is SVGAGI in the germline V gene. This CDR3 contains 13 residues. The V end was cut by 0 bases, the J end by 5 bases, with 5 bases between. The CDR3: CASSYSMHQPQHF. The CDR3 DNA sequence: TGTGCCAGCAGTTACTCCATGCATCAGCCCCAGCATTTT.

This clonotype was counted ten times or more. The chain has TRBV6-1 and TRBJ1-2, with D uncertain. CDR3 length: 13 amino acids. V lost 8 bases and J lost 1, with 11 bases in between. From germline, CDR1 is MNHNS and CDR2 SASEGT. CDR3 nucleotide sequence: TGTGCCAGCCGTAGGGTGGGTAACTATGGCTACACCTTC. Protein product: CASRRVGNYGYTF.

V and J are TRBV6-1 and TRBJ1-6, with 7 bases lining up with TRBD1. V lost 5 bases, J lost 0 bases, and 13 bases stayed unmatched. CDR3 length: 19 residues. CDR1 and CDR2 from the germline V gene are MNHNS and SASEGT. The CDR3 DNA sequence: TGTGCCAGCAGTTTTCAGACAACGACAGGGAGCTCCTATAATTCACCCCTCCACTTT. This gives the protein CASSFQTTTGSSYNSPLHF.

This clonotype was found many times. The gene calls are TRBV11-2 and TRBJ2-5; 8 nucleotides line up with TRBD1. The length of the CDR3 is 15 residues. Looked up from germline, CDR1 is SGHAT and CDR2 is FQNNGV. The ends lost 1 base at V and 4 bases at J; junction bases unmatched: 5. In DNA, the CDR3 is TGTGCCAGCAGCTTAGTGGACAGGGCCGCAGAGACCCAGTACTTC. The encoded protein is CASSLVDRAAETQYF.

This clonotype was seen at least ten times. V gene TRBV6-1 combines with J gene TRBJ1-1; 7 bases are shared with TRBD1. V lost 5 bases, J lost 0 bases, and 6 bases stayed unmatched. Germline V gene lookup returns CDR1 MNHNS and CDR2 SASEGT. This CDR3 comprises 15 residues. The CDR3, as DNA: TGTGCCAGCAGTCAGGGACAGATAATGAACACTGAAGCTTTCTTT. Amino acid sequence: CASSQGQIMNTEAFF.

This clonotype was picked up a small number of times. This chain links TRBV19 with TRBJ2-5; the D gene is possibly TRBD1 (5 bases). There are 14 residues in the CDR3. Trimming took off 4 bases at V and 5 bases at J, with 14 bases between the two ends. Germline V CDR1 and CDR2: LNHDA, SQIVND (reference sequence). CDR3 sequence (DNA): TGTGCCAGTAGTAATCAGCTTGCAGGGGAGACCCAGTACTTC. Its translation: CASSNQLAGETQYF.